The rows below give T cell receptor beta chains drawn from one sample of a study of blood T cell repertoires in COVID-19. The protocol was immunoSEQ multiplex PCR, while the TCRdb copy is restricted to in-frame clones and leaves out a portion. The sample yields tens of thousands of clones, about four fifths seen once. Sequenced material: peripheral blood. These receptors all come from a man aged 55 to 70 with active COVID-19. CDR3s include the opening cysteine and the closing phenylalanine or tryptophan. A D gene is named only where the DNA matches it firmly. Where a row states a size, it is once, few, many or the class of an expanded clone; other rows omit it.

CDR3aa,CDR3nt,j_gene,d_gene,abundance,v_gene
CATKDTGKSGLGNQPQHF,TGTGCCACTAAGGATACAGGGAAATCGGGATTGGGCAATCAGCCCCAGCATTTT,TRBJ1-5,-,-,TRBV19
CASSLDRSYEQYF,TGTGCCAGCAGCTTAGATCGCTCCTACGAGCAGTACTTC,TRBJ2-7,-,-,TRBV7-8
CASSYLGLNYEQYF,TGTGCCAGCAGTTATTTGGGGCTGAACTACGAGCAGTACTTC,TRBJ2-7,-,-,TRBV6-2/TRBV6-3
CASRLRDRVSGAFF,TGTGCCAGCAGACTCCGGGACAGGGTGAGTGGAGCTTTCTTT,TRBJ1-1,TRBD1,-,TRBV19
CASNIGGGQKYNEQFF,TGTGCCAGCAACATTGGAGGGGGACAGAAGTACAATGAGCAGTTCTTC,TRBJ2-1,-,once,TRBV7-2
CASSPGGASAFF,TGCGCCAGCAGCCCGGGGGGGGCCTCGGCTTTCTTT,TRBJ1-1,-,-,TRBV5-1
CASSFGGLSTDTQYF,TGTGCCAGCAGCTTCGGGGGGCTTAGCACAGATACGCAGTATTTT,TRBJ2-3,-,-,TRBV11-3
CASSFTPLTEAFF,TGCGCCAGCAGCTTTACTCCGTTAACTGAAGCTTTCTTT,TRBJ1-1,-,few,TRBV5-1
CASSSGQGVTDTQYF,TGCGCCAGCAGCTCAGGACAGGGGGTCACAGATACGCAGTATTTT,TRBJ2-3,TRBD1,-,TRBV4-3
CASRKGTGGSPLHF,TGTGCCAGCAGAAAAGGGACAGGGGGATCACCCCTCCACTTT,TRBJ1-6,TRBD1,few,TRBV28
CASSYSSEQYF,TGTGCCAGCAGTTACTCGAGCGAGCAGTACTTC,TRBJ2-7,-,-,TRBV6-6
CASILSGQETQYF,TGTGCCAGCATTCTCTCAGGACAAGAGACCCAGTACTTC,TRBJ2-5,-,-,TRBV12-3/TRBV12-4
CASTLSSYEQYF,TGCGCCAGCACCCTAAGCTCCTACGAGCAGTACTTC,TRBJ2-7,-,-,TRBV5-1
CASSVTVASYEQYF,TGCGCCAGCAGCGTGACTGTCGCCTCCTACGAGCAGTACTTC,TRBJ2-7,-,few,TRBV5-1
CASSPALDVGEQYF,TGTGCCAGCTCACCTGCGCTAGATGTCGGCGAGCAGTACTTC,TRBJ2-7,-,-,TRBV18
CASSVDRAGANVLTF,TGTGCCAGCAGTGTTGACAGGGCTGGGGCCAACGTCCTGACTTTC,TRBJ2-6,TRBD1,-,TRBV2
CASRGLALNTGELFF,TGTGCCAGTAGGGGACTAGCGTTGAACACCGGGGAGCTGTTTTTT,TRBJ2-2,TRBD2,few,TRBV19
CASSPWAGDTEAFF,TGTGCCAGCAGCCCCTGGGCGGGGGACACTGAAGCTTTCTTT,TRBJ1-1,-,-,TRBV7-8
CASSVSGRFQETQYF,TGTGCCAGCAGCGTAAGCGGGAGGTTTCAAGAGACCCAGTACTTC,TRBJ2-5,TRBD2,-,TRBV9
CASSKDRVHEQYF,TGTGCCAGCAGCAAGGACAGGGTGCACGAGCAGTACTTC,TRBJ2-7,TRBD1,few,TRBV27
CASSDQGYTGELFF,TGTGCCAGCAGCGACCAGGGGTACACCGGGGAGCTGTTTTTT,TRBJ2-2,-,-,TRBV13
CASTVGRGQGNIQYF,TGTGCCAGTACCGTCGGGAGGGGACAGGGAAACATTCAGTACTTC,TRBJ2-4,-,-,TRBV19
CASSKARLAGGNTQYF,TGTGCCAGCAGCAAAGCGCGACTAGCGGGGGGAAATACGCAGTATTTT,TRBJ2-3,-,once,TRBV21-1
CASSFGTSGGVETQYF,TGCGCCAGCAGCTTCGGGACTAGCGGGGGGGTTGAGACCCAGTACTTC,TRBJ2-5,TRBD2,-,TRBV5-1
CASSSQYYRGRNTEAFF,TGTGCCAGCAGCTCGCAATATTACAGGGGGAGGAACACTGAAGCTTTCTTT,TRBJ1-1,TRBD1,-,TRBV7-8
CASPGGQVEDQPQHF,TGCGCCAGCCCAGGGGGACAGGTGGAGGATCAGCCCCAGCATTTT,TRBJ1-5,TRBD1,-,TRBV10-1